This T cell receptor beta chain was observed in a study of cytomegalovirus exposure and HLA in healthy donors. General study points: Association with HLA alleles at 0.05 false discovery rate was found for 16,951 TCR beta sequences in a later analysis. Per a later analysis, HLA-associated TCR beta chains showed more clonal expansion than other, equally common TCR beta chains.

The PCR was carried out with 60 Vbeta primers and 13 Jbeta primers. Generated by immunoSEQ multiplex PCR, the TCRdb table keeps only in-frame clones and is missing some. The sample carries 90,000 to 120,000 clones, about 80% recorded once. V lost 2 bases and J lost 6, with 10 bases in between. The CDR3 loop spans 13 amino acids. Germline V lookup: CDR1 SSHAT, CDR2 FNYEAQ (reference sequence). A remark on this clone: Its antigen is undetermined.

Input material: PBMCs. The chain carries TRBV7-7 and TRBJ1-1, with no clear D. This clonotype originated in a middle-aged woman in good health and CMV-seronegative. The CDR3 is CASSLNFRAEAFF. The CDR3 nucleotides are TGTGCCAGCAGCTTAAATTTCCGCGCTGAAGCTTTCTTT.